Presented here are 5 T cell receptor beta chains from one specimen sequenced in a study of vaccination and CD4 T cells after COVID-19. These receptors' targets are unknown. Cultured CD4+ T cells had their DNA profiled by the Oncomine TCR Beta short-read assay. Using its own MiXCR run on the PCR reads, TCRdb lists one record per CDR3 protein. The table records roughly 8,000 distinct CDR3 sequences, 40% to 65% of them present only once. Documented treatment: roughly 10-day PBMC culture with coronavirus spike peptide pools or control peptides (ViraFEST assay). The sequenced sample was CD4+ T cells from blood, cultured in vitro. All receptors derive from a human donor who had recovered from COVID-19.

V gene TRBV20-1 combines with J gene TRBJ2-5, with 9 bases fitting TRBD2. The CDR3 sequence is 14 residues long. Germline CDR1 reads DFQATT; CDR2 reads SNEGSKA (reference sequence). The V gene end was trimmed by 6 bases and the J gene end by 5 bases; junction bases not matched to a gene: 10. This chain's CDR3 is CSATTSGLGETQYF. The CDR3 DNA follows: TGCAGTGCGACTACTAGCGGGCTCGGGGAGACCCAGTACTTC.

The J gene is TRBJ1-2, the V gene TRBV20-1, with D unresolved. The CDR3 loop spans 14 amino acids. Trimming stripped 6 bases from V and 4 bases from J, with 18 bases between. CDR1 and CDR2 (germline): DFQATT, SNEGSKA (reference sequence). CDR3 residues: CSATLHANPYGYTF. Written as DNA, the CDR3 is TGCAGTGCCACACTACACGCGAACCCCTATGGCTACACCTTC.

A few counts support this clonotype. The J gene is TRBJ2-3, the V gene TRBV7-2; a possible D gene is TRBD2 (7 bases). Germline lookup yields CDR1 SGHTA and CDR2 FQGNSA. V lost 1 base and J lost 4, with 18 bases in between. The CDR3 runs to 17 residues. Written as DNA, the CDR3 is TGTGCCAGCAGCTTAGTGCCTAGCGGAGGGGGAGCAGATACGCAGTATTTT. Translated: CASSLVPSGGGADTQYF.

The chain couples TRBV11-3 to TRBJ2-1, with 8 nucleotides matching TRBD2. Germline V gives CDR1 SGHNT, CDR2 YENEEA. The J segment lost 0 bases and the V segment lost 1 base, leaving 8 bases of the junction unmatched. The CDR3 is 18 amino acids. CDR3 region: CASSLGGGQLSSYNEQFF. In nucleotides, the CDR3 is TGTGCCAGCAGCTTAGGCGGGGGGCAGCTGAGCTCCTACAATGAGCAGTTCTTC.

This clonotype ranks as medium-sized (0.01 to 0.1%). V gene TRBV7-2 combines with J gene TRBJ2-7; 9 positions agree with TRBD1. Germline CDR1 and CDR2: SGHTA and FQGNSA. With V trimmed by 4 bases and J by 3 bases, 4 bases remained unmatched. This CDR3 spans 14 amino acids. The CDR3 nucleotides read TGTGCCAGCAGCTGGACGACAGGGGGCTACGAGCAGTACTTC. It specifies CASSWTTGGYEQYF.